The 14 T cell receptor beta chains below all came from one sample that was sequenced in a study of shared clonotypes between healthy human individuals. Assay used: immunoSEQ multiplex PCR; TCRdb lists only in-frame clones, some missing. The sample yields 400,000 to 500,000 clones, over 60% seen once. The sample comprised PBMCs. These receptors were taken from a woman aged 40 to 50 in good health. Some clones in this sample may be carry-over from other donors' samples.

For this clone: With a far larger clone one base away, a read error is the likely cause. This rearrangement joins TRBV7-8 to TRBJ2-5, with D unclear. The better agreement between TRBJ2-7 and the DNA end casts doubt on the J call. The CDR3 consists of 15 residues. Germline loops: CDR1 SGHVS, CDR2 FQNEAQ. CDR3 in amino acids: CTSSFLRYSPYEQYF. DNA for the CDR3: TGTACCAGCAGTTTCCTCCGCTACTCACCCTACGAGCAGTACTTC.

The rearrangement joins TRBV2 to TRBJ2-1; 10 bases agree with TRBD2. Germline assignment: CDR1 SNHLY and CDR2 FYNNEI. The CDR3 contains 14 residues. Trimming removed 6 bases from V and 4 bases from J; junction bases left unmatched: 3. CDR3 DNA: TGTGCCAGCAGGGAGACTAGCGGGTACAATGAGCAGTTCTTC. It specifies CASRETSGYNEQFF. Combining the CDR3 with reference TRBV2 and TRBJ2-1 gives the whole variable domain EPEVTQTPSHQVTQMGQEVILRCVPISNHLYFYWYRQILGQKVEFLVSFYNNEISEKSEIFDDQFSVERPDGSNFTLKIRSTKLEDSAMYFCASRETSGYNEQFFGPGTRLTVL.

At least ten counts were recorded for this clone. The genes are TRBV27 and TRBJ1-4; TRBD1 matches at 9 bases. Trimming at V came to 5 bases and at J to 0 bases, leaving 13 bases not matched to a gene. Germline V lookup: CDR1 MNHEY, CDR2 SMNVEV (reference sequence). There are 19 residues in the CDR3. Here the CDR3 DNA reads TGTGCCAGCAGTCTCCACGGACAGGGGCTGGCTGCAACTAATGAAAAACTGTTTTTT. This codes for CASSLHGQGLAATNEKLFF.

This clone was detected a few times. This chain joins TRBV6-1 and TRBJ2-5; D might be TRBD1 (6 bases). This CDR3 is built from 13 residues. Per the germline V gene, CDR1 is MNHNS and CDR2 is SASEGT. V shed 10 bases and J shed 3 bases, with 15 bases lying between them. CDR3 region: CATRIGQKETQYF. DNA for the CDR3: TGTGCCACCAGGATTGGACAGAAAGAGACCCAGTACTTC.

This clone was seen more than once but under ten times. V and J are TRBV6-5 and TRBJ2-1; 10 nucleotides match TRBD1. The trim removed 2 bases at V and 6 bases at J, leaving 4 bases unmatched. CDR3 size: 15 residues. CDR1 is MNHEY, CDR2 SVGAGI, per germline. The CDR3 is CASSYPGTGVNEQFF. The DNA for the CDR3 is TGTGCCAGCAGTTACCCCGGGACAGGGGTCAATGAGCAGTTCTTC.

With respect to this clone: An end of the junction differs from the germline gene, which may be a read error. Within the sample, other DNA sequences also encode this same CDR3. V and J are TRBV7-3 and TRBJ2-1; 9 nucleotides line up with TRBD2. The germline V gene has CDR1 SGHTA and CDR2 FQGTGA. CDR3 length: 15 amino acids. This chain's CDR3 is CASSPSGNSYNEQFF. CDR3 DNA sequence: TGTGCTAGCAGCCCTAGCGGGAATTCCTACAATGAGCAGTTCTTC.

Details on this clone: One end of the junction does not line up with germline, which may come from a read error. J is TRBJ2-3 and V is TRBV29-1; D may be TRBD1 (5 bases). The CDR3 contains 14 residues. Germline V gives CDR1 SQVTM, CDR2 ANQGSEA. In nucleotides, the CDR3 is TGCAGCGGCCGGCCCCCCCTTAGCACAGGTACGCAGTATTTT. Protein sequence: CSGRPPLSTGTQYF.

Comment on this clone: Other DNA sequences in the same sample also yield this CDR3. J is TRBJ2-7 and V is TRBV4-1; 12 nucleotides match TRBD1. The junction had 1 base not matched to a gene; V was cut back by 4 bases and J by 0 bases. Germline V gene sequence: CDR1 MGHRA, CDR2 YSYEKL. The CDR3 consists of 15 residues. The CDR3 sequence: CASSPGQGASYEQYF. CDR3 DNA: TGCGCCAGCAGCCCGGGACAGGGGGCCTCCTACGAGCAGTACTTC.

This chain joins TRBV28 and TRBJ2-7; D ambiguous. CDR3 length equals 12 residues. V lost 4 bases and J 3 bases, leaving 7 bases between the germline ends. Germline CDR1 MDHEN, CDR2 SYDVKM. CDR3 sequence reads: CASSSYYYEQYF. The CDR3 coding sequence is TGTGCCAGCAGTTCCTACTACTACGAGCAGTACTTC. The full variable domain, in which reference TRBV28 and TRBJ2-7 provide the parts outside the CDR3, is DVKVTQSSRYLVKRTGEKVFLECVQDMDHENMFWYRQDPGLGLRLIYFSYDVKMKEKGDIPEGYSVSREKKERFSLILESASTNQTSMYLCASSSYYYEQYFGPGTRLTVT.

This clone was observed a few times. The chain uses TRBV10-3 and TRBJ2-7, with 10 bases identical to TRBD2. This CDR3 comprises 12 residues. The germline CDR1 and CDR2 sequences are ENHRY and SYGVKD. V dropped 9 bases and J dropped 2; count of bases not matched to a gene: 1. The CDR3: CAMGTSAYEQYF. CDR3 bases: TGTGCCATGGGGACTAGCGCCTACGAGCAGTACTTC.

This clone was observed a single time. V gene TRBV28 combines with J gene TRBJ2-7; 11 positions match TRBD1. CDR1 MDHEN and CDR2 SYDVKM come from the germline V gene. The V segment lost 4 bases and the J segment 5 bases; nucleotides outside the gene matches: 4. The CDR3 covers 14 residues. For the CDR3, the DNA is TGTGCCAGCAGTTCCCCGGACAGGGGGCACGAGCAGTACTTC. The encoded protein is CASSSPDRGHEQYF.

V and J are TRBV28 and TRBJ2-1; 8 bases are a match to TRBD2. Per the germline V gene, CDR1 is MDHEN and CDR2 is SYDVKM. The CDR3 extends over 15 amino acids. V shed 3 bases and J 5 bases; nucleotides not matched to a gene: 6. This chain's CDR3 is CASSLDTGGDNEQFF. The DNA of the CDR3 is TGTGCCAGCAGTTTGGACACGGGGGGGGACAATGAGCAGTTCTTC.

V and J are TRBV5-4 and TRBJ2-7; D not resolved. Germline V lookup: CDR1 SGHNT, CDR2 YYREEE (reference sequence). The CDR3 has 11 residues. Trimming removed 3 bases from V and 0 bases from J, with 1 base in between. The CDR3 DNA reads TGTGCCAGCAGCTCCTCCTACGAGCAGTACTTC. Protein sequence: CASSSSYEQYF.

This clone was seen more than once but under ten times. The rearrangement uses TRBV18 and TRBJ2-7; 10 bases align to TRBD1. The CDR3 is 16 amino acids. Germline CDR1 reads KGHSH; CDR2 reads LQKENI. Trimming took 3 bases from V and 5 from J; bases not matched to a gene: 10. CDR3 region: CASSPLTETGGDEQYF. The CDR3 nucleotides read TGTGCCAGCTCACCCTTGACCGAGACAGGGGGCGACGAGCAGTACTTC.